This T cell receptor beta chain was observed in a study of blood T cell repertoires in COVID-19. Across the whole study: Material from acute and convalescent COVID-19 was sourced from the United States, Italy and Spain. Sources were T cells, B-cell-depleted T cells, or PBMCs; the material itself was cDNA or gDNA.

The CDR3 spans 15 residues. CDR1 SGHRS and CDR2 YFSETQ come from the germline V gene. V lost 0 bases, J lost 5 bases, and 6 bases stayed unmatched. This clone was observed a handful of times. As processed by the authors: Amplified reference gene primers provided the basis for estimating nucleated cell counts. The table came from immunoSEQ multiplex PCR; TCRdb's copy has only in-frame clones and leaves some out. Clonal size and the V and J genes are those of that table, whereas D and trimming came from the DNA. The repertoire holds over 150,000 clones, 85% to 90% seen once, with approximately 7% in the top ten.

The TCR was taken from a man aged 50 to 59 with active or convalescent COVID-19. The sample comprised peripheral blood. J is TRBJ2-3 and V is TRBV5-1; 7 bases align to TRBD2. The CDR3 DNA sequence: TGCGCCAGCAGCTTGGTGGGCAGGGAGGGAGATACGCAGTATTTT. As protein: CASSLVGREGDTQYF.